The 27 T cell receptor beta chains below were found in one sample sequenced in a study of response to subunit inactivated influenza vaccine. One entry per CDR3 protein, called by TCRdb with MiXCR from the RT-PCR reads. This table holds about 580,000 distinct CDR3 sequences, around 15% found once. The starting material was PBMCs from blood, obtained 11 to 12 days after vaccination. These receptors were collected from a man aged 50-59 years who received an inactivated influenza vaccine.

CDR3 sequence: CASSSRMGGYTYNEQFF. CDR3 nucleotide sequence: TGTGCCAGCAGCTCTCGGATGGGGGGTTATACCTACAATGAGCAGTTCTTC. V is TRBV7-6 and J is TRBJ2-1, with a tentative D call TRBD2 (6 bases). There are 17 residues in the CDR3. Trimming removed 4 bases from V and 2 bases from J, with 18 bases in between. CDR1 and CDR2 (germline): SGHVS, FNYEAQ.

This clonotype came up many times. The chain employs TRBV20-1 and TRBJ1-5; 9 bases are shared with TRBD1. The CDR3 is made up of 13 amino acids. Germline-derived CDR1 and CDR2 are DFQATT and SNEGSKA (reference sequence). V was pared by 5 bases and J by 6 bases, with 5 bases of the junction left unmatched. Written as DNA, the CDR3 is TGCAGTGCTCAACAGGGGGCTGGTCAGCCCCAGCATTTT. Translating it yields CSAQQGAGQPQHF.

This clonotype came up many times. The rearrangement joins TRBV20-1 to TRBJ1-6, with D maybe TRBD1 (5 bases). CDR1 DFQATT and CDR2 SNEGSKA come from the germline V gene (reference sequence). The V end lost 4 bases, the J end lost 8 bases, and 15 bases lay between the germline ends. This CDR3 is built from 14 residues. The CDR3 DNA follows: TGCAGTGCTAACGAGGACACGGCCTATTCACCCCTCCACTTT. Amino acids: CSANEDTAYSPLHF.

This clonotype was found a few times. The J gene is TRBJ2-1, the V gene TRBV5-6; D may be TRBD2 (7 bases). This CDR3 is 17 amino acids long. CDR1 is SGHDT and CDR2 is YYEEEE in the germline V gene. Trimming removed 0 bases from V and 4 bases from J, with 17 bases in between. For the CDR3, the DNA is TGTGCCAGCAGCTTGGGCGGGGGCTCCGCTCCGTACAATGAGCAGTTCTTC. Protein: CASSLGGGSAPYNEQFF.

The rearrangement uses TRBV29-1 and TRBJ1-2, with TRBD1 as a possible D gene (5 bases). The CDR3 consists of 13 residues. V lost 5 bases, J lost 4 bases, and 14 bases lay in between. Looked up from germline, CDR1 is SQVTM and CDR2 is ANQGSEA. As DNA, the CDR3 is TGCAGCGTTCCGCTCGACAGCCTCTATGGCTACACCTTC. Its protein is CSVPLDSLYGYTF.

In this sample, this clonotype turned up a few times. V and J are TRBV6-1 and TRBJ1-4; D is uncertain. This CDR3 has 13 amino acids. Germline-derived CDR1 and CDR2 are MNHNS and SASEGT. The V and J ends lost 5 bases and 8 bases respectively, with 12 bases between them. The CDR3 DNA sequence: TGTGCCAGCAGTCGCACAGCAAGGGAAAAACTGTTTTTT. Translation: CASSRTAREKLFF.

This clonotype occurred a few times. The genes are TRBV7-8 and TRBJ2-5; D ambiguous. Per the germline V gene, CDR1 is SGHVS and CDR2 is FQNEAQ. There are 12 residues in the CDR3. Trimming took 9 bases from V and 5 from J, leaving 13 bases between them. CDR3 DNA sequence: TGTGCCAGTAGGTCCGGTGATGAGACCCAGTACTTC. Amino acid sequence: CASRSGDETQYF.

This clonotype was seen more than once but under ten times. The chain has TRBV12-3 or TRBV12-4 and TRBJ2-3, with 10 nucleotides matching TRBD2. V dropped 8 bases and J dropped 4; count of bases not matched to a gene: 6. The CDR3 has 14 amino acids. Here the CDR3 reads CASGRTSGADTQYF. CDR3 DNA sequence: TGTGCCAGCGGGCGGACTAGCGGTGCAGATACGCAGTATTTT.

The V call is TRBV28, the J call TRBJ2-7; the match to TRBD1 covers 7 bases. After removal of 4 bases from V and 0 bases from J, the junction contained 9 bases not matched to a gene. The CDR3 sequence is 16 residues long. From germline, CDR1 is MDHEN and CDR2 SYDVKM. CDR3 in amino acids: CASSSVSGTASYEQYF. The DNA of the CDR3 is TGTGCCAGCAGTTCCGTCTCCGGGACAGCCTCCTACGAGCAGTACTTC.

This clonotype was seen more than once but under ten times. The chain has TRBV6-2 or TRBV6-3 and TRBJ2-3; D ambiguous. Germline CDR1 MNHEY, CDR2 SVGEGT. CDR3 length: 16 amino acids. V lost 2 bases to trimming and J lost 0 bases, with 12 bases between them. The DNA for the CDR3 is TGTGCCAGCAGTTACCACGGCAGACCTAGCACAGATACGCAGTATTTT. Translating it yields CASSYHGRPSTDTQYF.

This clonotype has only a few counts. J is TRBJ2-1 and V is TRBV12-3 or TRBV12-4; tentative D call: TRBD2 (7 bases). This CDR3 is 15 amino acids long. The ends were cut back, 3 bases at V and 8 bases at J, with 17 bases in the middle. CDR3 nucleotides: TGTGCCAGCAGTTTCTCGGGGGGCTCTCGGGATGAGCAGTTCTTC. As protein: CASSFSGGSRDEQFF.

The gene calls are TRBV4-3 and TRBJ2-5; D not resolved. Germline V CDR1 and CDR2: LGHNA, YSLEER. The length of the CDR3 is 15 residues. Trimming took off 1 base at V and 5 bases at J, with 14 bases between the two ends. CDR3 bases: TGCGCCAGCAGCCAAGCGCACCTGGTTGGGGAGACCCAGTACTTC. Amino acids: CASSQAHLVGETQYF.

The chain employs TRBV6-1 and TRBJ1-2; 7 bases match TRBD1. After removal of 5 bases from V and 8 bases from J, the junction contained 11 bases not matched to a gene. Germline-derived CDR1 and CDR2 are MNHNS and SASEGT. The CDR3 loop spans 14 amino acids. As DNA, the CDR3 is TGTGCCAGCAGTCAGGGACAGTACATGGGAGGCTACACCTTC. Its translation: CASSQGQYMGGYTF.

This clonotype was counted a few times. The genes are TRBV5-1 and TRBJ2-3; 7 bases line up with TRBD1. CDR1 and CDR2 (germline): SGHRS, YFSETQ. Losses at the gene ends were 2 bases for V and 4 bases for J; bases not matched to a gene: 7. The CDR3 is 15 amino acids. CDR3 sequence: CASSFTLTGADTQYF. DNA for the CDR3: TGCGCCAGCAGCTTCACCTTAACAGGGGCAGATACGCAGTATTTT.

In its sample, this clonotype was seen a few times. This chain connects TRBV7-9 to TRBJ2-3; 9 bases agree with TRBD2. This CDR3 is built from 16 residues. After removal of 5 bases from V and 4 bases from J, the junction contained 10 bases not matched to a gene. Germline CDR1 and CDR2: SEHNR and FQNEAQ (reference sequence). The CDR3 reads CASSKGHSGGPDTQYF. CDR3 sequence (DNA): TGTGCCAGCAGCAAAGGGCATAGCGGGGGCCCAGATACGCAGTATTTT.

The chain uses TRBV4-2 and TRBJ2-3, with 16 bases that match TRBD2. The germline V gene has CDR1 LGHNA and CDR2 YNFKEQ. Trimming took 2 bases from V and 4 from J; bases not matched to a gene: 9. This CDR3 is built from 19 residues. Here the CDR3 DNA reads TGTGCCAGCAGCCAAACACCGGGACTAGCGGGGGGGCAGGCAGATACGCAGTATTTT. As protein: CASSQTPGLAGGQADTQYF.

This clonotype was observed a few times. The CDR3 sequence: CASSKVTSGGPDGAGELFF. DNA for the CDR3: TGTGCCAGCAGCAAAGTGACTAGCGGGGGGCCTGATGGGGCCGGGGAGCTGTTTTTT. This chain joins TRBV21-1 and TRBJ2-2; the table's D call, TRBD2, was not checked against the DNA. TRBV21-1 is recorded as a pseudogene. The CDR3 is 19 amino acids.

This clonotype was seen many times. This chain uses TRBV29-1 with TRBJ2-1, with D possibly matching TRBD1 (6 bases). V gave up 8 bases and J gave up 9 bases, with 20 bases separating them. This CDR3 is 13 amino acids long. The V gene's germline CDR1 is SQVTM and CDR2 ANQGSEA. CDR3 sequence (DNA): TGCAGCACTCTCCCCGTCCGAGGGGGTGAGCAGTTCTTC. Its translation: CSTLPVRGGEQFF.

This clonotype was observed a few times. The CDR3 spells CASSLAYSGLPTDTQYF. As DNA, the CDR3 is TGTGCCAGCAGCTTAGCGTACAGCGGGCTTCCCACAGATACGCAGTATTTT. The chain recombines TRBV7-2 with TRBJ2-3; weak D call: TRBD2 (6 bases). V lost 0 bases and J 2 bases, leaving 15 bases between the germline ends. CDR1 is SGHTA and CDR2 is FQGNSA in the germline V gene. The CDR3 sequence is 17 residues long.

This clonotype was observed a handful of times. V is TRBV4-1 and J is TRBJ2-3; maybe TRBD2 (6 bases). V was cut by 8 bases and J by 4 bases, with 19 bases left in between. The CDR3 length is 15 residues. CDR1 is MGHRA and CDR2 is YSYEKL in the germline V gene. CDR3 in DNA: TGCGCCAGCCCCTGGCCAGCGGGTATGCCAGATACGCAGTATTTT. It is translated as CASPWPAGMPDTQYF.

This chain links TRBV11-2 with TRBJ2-7; D tentatively fits TRBD1 or TRBD2 (5 bases each). CDR1 and CDR2 from the germline V gene are SGHAT and FQNNGV. Between the trimmed V and J ends, which lost 5 bases and 2 bases, there was a span of 19 bases. The CDR3 is 16 amino acids. CDR3 nucleotides: TGTGCCAGCAGCGAGGGGTCCTCATGGGGAACCTACGAGCAGTACTTC. Protein sequence: CASSEGSSWGTYEQYF.

The chain employs TRBV6-1 and TRBJ1-1; the D gene is possibly TRBD1 (5 bases). CDR3 length equals 14 residues. Germline V lookup: CDR1 MNHNS, CDR2 SASEGT. V was cut by 7 bases and J by 4 bases, with 16 bases left in between. The CDR3 protein is CASKKGGGGTEAFF. The CDR3 nucleotides are TGTGCCAGCAAAAAGGGCGGGGGAGGCACTGAAGCTTTCTTT.

This clonotype was recorded a few times. J is TRBJ2-1 and V is TRBV4-2; no reliable D call. The germline V and J ends were trimmed by 4 bases and 6 bases, with 16 bases remaining between them. This CDR3 is 15 amino acids long. CDR1 LGHNA and CDR2 YNFKEQ come from the germline V gene. The chain's CDR3 is CASSPETYRGNEQFF. The DNA of the CDR3 is TGTGCCAGCAGCCCCGAAACCTACCGAGGCAATGAGCAGTTCTTC.

The V gene is TRBV7-8, the J gene TRBJ1-5, with no clear D. V shed 3 bases and J shed 0 bases, with 9 bases lying between them. The CDR3 contains 15 residues. Germline CDR1 SGHVS, CDR2 FQNEAQ. The DNA of the CDR3 is TGTGCCAGCAGCTTCTATGCAAATAGCAATCAGCCCCAGCATTTT. Protein sequence: CASSFYANSNQPQHF.

This clonotype was counted only a few times. The rearrangement joins TRBV29-1 to TRBJ1-5, with D maybe TRBD1 (6 bases). From germline, CDR1 is SQVTM and CDR2 ANQGSEA. The CDR3 consists of 14 residues. V lost 6 bases and J lost 5, with 17 bases in between. The chain's CDR3 is CSVAGPGDDQPQHF. CDR3 DNA: TGCAGCGTGGCTGGGCCAGGGGATGATCAGCCCCAGCATTTT.

This clonotype has a count of ten or more. The V and J genes are TRBV12-3 or TRBV12-4 and TRBJ2-3; D possibly corresponds to TRBD1 (6 bases). V was clipped by 8 bases and J by 3 bases, with 12 bases between them. There are 13 residues in the CDR3. This CDR3 reads CASSPTGTDTQYF. The CDR3 nucleotides are TGTGCCAGCTCACCAACAGGGACAGATACGCAGTATTTT.

This clonotype was seen a handful of times. This rearrangement joins TRBV12-5 to TRBJ2-1; D possibly corresponds to TRBD2 (5 bases). The CDR3 is 13 residues long. Trimming cost V 3 bases and J 10 bases, with 13 bases left between them. Looked up from germline, CDR1 is LGHNT and CDR2 is FRNRAP. This chain's CDR3 is CASGLAVLGEQFF. The CDR3, as DNA: TGTGCTAGTGGTTTAGCGGTTCTTGGAGAGCAGTTCTTC. Looking up the rest from reference TRBV12-5 and TRBJ2-1 gives the full variable domain: DARVTQTPRHKVTEMGQEVTMRCQPILGHNTVFWYRQTMMQGLELLAYFRNRAPLDDSGMPKDRFSAEMPDATLATLKIQPSEPRDSAVYFCASGLAVLGEQFFGPGTRLTVL.